The present entry profiles one T cell receptor (beta chain) with its context. Per the germline V gene, CDR1 is MNHEY and CDR2 is SVGAGI. Trimming cost V 2 bases and J 4 bases, with 11 bases left between them. The CDR3 has 15 residues. Per the study methods: Counts of nucleated cells, estimated from reference gene primer amplification, were obtained. Using immunoSEQ multiplex PCR, the repertoire was profiled, and TCRdb retains in-frame clones only, with some absent. That table supplies the V and J calls and clone size; D and trimming were determined from the DNA. This sample has tens of thousands of clones, with roughly nine tenths found just once. The data were taken from a study of blood T cell repertoires in COVID-19.

Sequencing input: peripheral blood. The chain is built from TRBV6-5 and TRBJ2-2, with D possibly being TRBD1 (6 bases). The sequence was collected from a woman aged 55 to 70 with COVID-19, enrolled during active disease. CDR3 bases: TGTGCCAGCAGTTACCTCCAGGGGCCCACCGGGGAGCTGTTTTTT. It specifies CASSYLQGPTGELFF.